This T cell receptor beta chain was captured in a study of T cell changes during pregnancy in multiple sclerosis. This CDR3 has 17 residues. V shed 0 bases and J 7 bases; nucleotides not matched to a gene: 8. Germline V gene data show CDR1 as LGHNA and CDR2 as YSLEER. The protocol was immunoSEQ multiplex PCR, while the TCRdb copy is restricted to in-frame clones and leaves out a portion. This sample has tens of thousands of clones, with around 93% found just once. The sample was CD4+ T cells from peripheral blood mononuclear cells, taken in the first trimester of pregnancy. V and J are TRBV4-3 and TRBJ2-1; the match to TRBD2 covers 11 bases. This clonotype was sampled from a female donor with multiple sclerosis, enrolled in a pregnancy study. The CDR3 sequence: CASSQDLRLAGMNEQFF. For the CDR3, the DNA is TGCGCCAGCAGCCAAGATCTGAGACTAGCGGGGATGAATGAGCAGTTCTTC.